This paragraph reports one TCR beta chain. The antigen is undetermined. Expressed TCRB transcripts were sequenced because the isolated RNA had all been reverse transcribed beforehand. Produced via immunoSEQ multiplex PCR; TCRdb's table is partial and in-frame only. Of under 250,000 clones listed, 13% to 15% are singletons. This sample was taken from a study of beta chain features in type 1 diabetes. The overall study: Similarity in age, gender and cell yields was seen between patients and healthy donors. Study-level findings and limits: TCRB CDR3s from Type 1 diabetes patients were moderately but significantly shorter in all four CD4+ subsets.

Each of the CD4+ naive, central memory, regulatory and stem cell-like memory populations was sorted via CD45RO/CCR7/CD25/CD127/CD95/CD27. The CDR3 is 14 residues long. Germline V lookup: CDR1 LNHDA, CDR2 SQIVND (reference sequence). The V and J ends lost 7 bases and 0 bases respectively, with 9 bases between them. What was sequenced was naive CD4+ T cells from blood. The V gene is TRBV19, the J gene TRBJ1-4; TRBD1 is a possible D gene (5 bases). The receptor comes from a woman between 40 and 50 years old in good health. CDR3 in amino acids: CASIGGATNEKLFF. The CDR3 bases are TGTGCCAGTATCGGGGGGGCAACTAATGAAAAACTGTTTTTT.